This entry lists 29 T cell receptor beta chains sequenced from one sample in a study of immune evolution from preneoplasia to lung adenocarcinoma. The protocol was immunoSEQ multiplex PCR, while the TCRdb copy is restricted to in-frame clones and leaves out a portion. The sample lists about 4,900 clones, about 77% seen once, with 11% in the top ten. The sequenced material came from FFPE minimally invasive lung adenocarcinoma tissue. The receptors were sampled from a person in their 70s with lung adenocarcinoma.

This clone has just a few counts. The V and J genes are TRBV11-3 and TRBJ2-4; 11 bases line up with TRBD2. The CDR3 totals 17 residues. The V gene's germline CDR1 is SGHNT and CDR2 YENEEA. J was trimmed by 1 base and V by 7 bases; bases with no gene match: 9. The DNA for the CDR3 is TGTGCCAGCACCCATAGGACTAGCGGGCTTGCCAAAAACATTCAGTACTTC. Protein sequence: CASTHRTSGLAKNIQYF.

This clone was observed a few times. The chain recombines TRBV7-9 with TRBJ1-5, with a weak D call TRBD1 (5 bases). CDR3 size: 13 residues. Germline V gives CDR1 SEHNR, CDR2 FQNEAQ (reference sequence). V lost 5 bases and J 3 bases, leaving 8 bases between the germline ends. CDR3 nucleotide sequence: TGTGCCAGCAGCGGGGCTTTCAATCAGCCCCAGCATTTT. It translates to CASSGAFNQPQHF.

V gene TRBV20-1 combines with J gene TRBJ2-7; the match to TRBD1 covers 7 bases. The CDR3 extends over 11 amino acids. V gave up 3 bases and J gave up 10 bases; unmatched junction bases: 6. CDR1 DFQATT and CDR2 SNEGSKA come from the germline V gene (reference sequence). DNA of the CDR3: TGCAGTGCTAGGGAAGGGACAGCCCAGTACTTC. It encodes CSAREGTAQYF.

The chain recombines TRBV4-2 with TRBJ2-2; D ambiguous. The CDR3 is made up of 15 amino acids. Trimming cost V 1 base and J 3 bases, with 9 bases left between them. CDR1 is LGHNA and CDR2 is YNFKEQ in the germline V gene. This CDR3 reads CASSQGDWDTGELFF. In DNA form, the CDR3 reads TGTGCCAGCAGCCAAGGGGATTGGGACACCGGGGAGCTGTTTTTT.

The table lists this clone with a few counts. This chain links TRBV6-1 with TRBJ1-2; D not resolved. Germline V lookup: CDR1 MNHNS, CDR2 SASEGT. Trimming removed 10 bases at V and 8 bases at J, with 14 bases between. CDR3 size: 11 residues. CDR3 bases: TGTGCCACCGCAATGATGGGAGGCTACACCTTC. Translated, it gives CATAMMGGYTF.

The chain joins TRBV19 to TRBJ2-1; TRBD2 aligns across 8 bases. The CDR3 has 14 residues. The V gene end was trimmed by 5 bases and the J gene end by 7 bases; junction bases not matched to a gene: 7. CDR1 and CDR2 (germline): LNHDA, SQIVND (reference sequence). This CDR3 reads CASSPGLGGNEQFF. In DNA form, the CDR3 reads TGTGCCAGTAGTCCGGGACTAGGCGGGAATGAGCAGTTCTTC.

The rearrangement joins TRBV30 to TRBJ2-1; 11 bases fit TRBD2. The trim removed 7 bases at V and 8 bases at J, leaving 16 bases unmatched. Germline V gene lookup returns CDR1 GTSNPN and CDR2 SVGIG (reference sequence). This CDR3 is built from 16 residues. CDR3 DNA sequence: TGTGCCTCCTATAACCCCACTAGCGGGAGCGGTGATGAGCAGTTCTTC. It translates to CASYNPTSGSGDEQFF.

This clone was observed once. The chain carries TRBV6-6 and TRBJ2-2, with 8 bases fitting TRBD2. The germline V gene has CDR1 MNHNY and CDR2 SVGAGI (reference sequence). The CDR3 is made up of 16 amino acids. V shed 5 bases, J shed 3 bases, and the junction held 8 bases outside the gene matches. CDR3 nucleotides: TGTGCCAGCAGTACGAAGGCTAGCGGGTACACCGGGGAGCTGTTTTTT. This encodes CASSTKASGYTGELFF.

This clone appeared a few times. The chain employs TRBV10-2 and TRBJ2-3, with 10 bases fitting TRBD2. The CDR3 runs to 15 residues. The germline V gene has CDR1 WSHSY and CDR2 SAAADI. The J segment lost 3 bases and the V segment lost 3 bases, leaving 3 bases of the junction unmatched. CDR3 in DNA: TGCGCCAGCAGTGAAGGGGGACTAGCGACAGATACGCAGTATTTT. Protein: CASSEGGLATDTQYF.

The chain uses TRBV6-5 and TRBJ2-7; a possible D gene is TRBD2 (7 bases). Germline CDR1 and CDR2: MNHEY and SVGAGI. The CDR3 has 15 amino acids. The germline V and J ends were trimmed by 6 bases and 3 bases, with 18 bases remaining between them. CDR3 sequence: CASRGAGARGYEQYF. The CDR3 DNA reads TGTGCCAGCAGGGGGGCGGGGGCGCGCGGCTACGAGCAGTACTTC.

V usage is TRBV6-5 and J usage is TRBJ1-2, with TRBD1 matching 10 bases. Germline V gene lookup returns CDR1 MNHEY and CDR2 SVGAGI. This CDR3 comprises 13 residues. Losses at the gene ends were 6 bases for V and 5 bases for J; bases not matched to a gene: 3. CDR3 sequence reads: CASSWGQGYGYTF. In nucleotides, the CDR3 is TGTGCCAGCAGCTGGGGACAGGGGTATGGCTACACCTTC.

The rearrangement links TRBV5-1 to TRBJ1-1; possibly TRBD1 for D (5 bases). With 5 bases removed from V and 0 bases from J, the gap between germline ends came to 11 bases. This CDR3 contains 14 residues. In germline, CDR1 is SGHRS, CDR2 YFSETQ. Here the CDR3 reads CASRTTGLNTEAFF. The DNA of the CDR3 is TGCGCCAGCAGAACAACAGGCTTGAACACTGAAGCTTTCTTT.

J is TRBJ1-3 and V is TRBV7-9; 7 positions agree with TRBD1. The CDR3 loop spans 16 amino acids. Germline values: CDR1 SEHNR, CDR2 FQNEAQ (reference sequence). The V and J ends lost 5 bases and 3 bases, in that order; junction bases with no gene match: 10. The CDR3 DNA is TGTGCCAGCAGCCCCCCGGGACAGCCCTTTGGAAACACCATATATTTT. Its translation: CASSPPGQPFGNTIYF.

CDR3 region: CASSLIQGEQYF. The CDR3 bases are TGTGCCAGCTCACTAATTCAGGGTGAGCAGTACTTC. The V call is TRBV18, the J call TRBJ2-7; a possible D gene is TRBD1 (5 bases). V was cut by 4 bases and J by 7 bases, with 11 bases left in between. CDR1 is KGHSH and CDR2 is LQKENI in the germline V gene. This CDR3 has 12 residues.

This chain joins TRBV21-1 and TRBJ2-2; TRBD2 is the table's D call and was not checked against the DNA. TRBV21-1 is marked as a pseudogene. The CDR3 runs to 16 residues. Here the CDR3 reads CASRLTSGINTGELFF. The CDR3 DNA sequence: TGTGCCAGCAGACTTACTAGCGGGATTAACACCGGGGAGCTGTTTTTT.

The rearrangement joins TRBV7-9 to TRBJ2-2, with a possible D match to TRBD2 (5 bases). This CDR3 spans 11 amino acids. V lost 5 bases to trimming and J lost 11 bases, with 9 bases between them. Looked up from germline, CDR1 is SEHNR and CDR2 is FQNEAQ (reference sequence). The CDR3 nucleotides read TGTGCCAGCAGCCGGACTCTTGAGCTGTTTTTT. Protein sequence: CASSRTLELFF.

This clone was seen only a few times. The rearrangement joins TRBV4-1 to TRBJ2-2; 7 bases fit TRBD2. The V gene end was trimmed by 0 bases and the J gene end by 5 bases; junction bases not matched to a gene: 3. This CDR3 is built from 15 residues. The germline V gene has CDR1 MGHRA and CDR2 YSYEKL. The CDR3 loop is CASSQEGGRTGELFF. The CDR3, as DNA: TGCGCCAGCAGCCAAGAGGGAGGGAGGACCGGGGAGCTGTTTTTT.

This chain joins TRBV5-1 and TRBJ1-2, with 9 bases matching TRBD1. The CDR3 extends over 14 amino acids. V gave up 4 bases and J gave up 7 bases; unmatched junction bases: 8. Germline V lookup: CDR1 SGHRS, CDR2 YFSETQ. CDR3 protein: CASSLGQGSSGYTF. The DNA of the CDR3 is TGCGCCAGCAGCCTAGGACAGGGGTCTAGTGGCTACACCTTC.

The chain joins TRBV6-5 to TRBJ2-1, with 9 bases that match TRBD1. This CDR3 is built from 16 residues. Germline V gene data show CDR1 as MNHEY and CDR2 as SVGAGI. The ends lost 4 bases at V and 7 bases at J; junction bases unmatched: 11. The CDR3 bases are TGTGCCAGCAGTTCACGACCGACAGGGGGAATGAATGAGCAGTTCTTC. Protein sequence: CASSSRPTGGMNEQFF.

The chain recombines TRBV6-1 with TRBJ2-2, with a tentative D call TRBD2 (5 bases). In germline, CDR1 is MNHNS, CDR2 SASEGT. The CDR3 is made up of 14 amino acids. The ends were cut back, 3 bases at V and 6 bases at J, with 11 bases in the middle. For the CDR3, the DNA is TGTGCCAGCAGTGAGACACTAGAGGCCGGGGAGCTGTTTTTT. Translating it yields CASSETLEAGELFF.

This clone was recorded a few times. The chain combines TRBV12-5 with TRBJ2-6; no reliable D call. V was clipped by 2 bases and J by 1 base, with 0 bases between them. The CDR3 contains 13 residues. Germline lookup yields CDR1 LGHNT and CDR2 FRNRAP. The CDR3 protein is CASGLSGANVLTF. CDR3 coding DNA: TGTGCTAGTGGTTTGTCTGGGGCCAACGTCCTGACTTTC.

CDR3 sequence reads: CASSLEGASLNTEAFF. The CDR3 region has the DNA TGTGCCAGCAGCTTGGAAGGGGCCAGCCTGAACACTGAAGCTTTCTTT. V usage is TRBV7-6 and J usage is TRBJ1-1, with a weak D call TRBD1 (5 bases). The CDR3 is 16 amino acids. V gave up 3 bases and J gave up 0 bases, with 14 bases separating them. From germline, CDR1 is SGHVS and CDR2 FNYEAQ. Variable domain in full (rest from reference TRBV7-6 and TRBJ1-1): GAGVSQSPRYKVTKRGQDVALRCDPISGHVSLYWYRQALGQGPEFLTYFNYEAQQDKSGLPNDRFSAERPEGSISTLTIQRTEQRDSAMYRCASSLEGASLNTEAFFGQGTRLTVV.

J is TRBJ1-4 and V is TRBV11-2; D gene uncertain. Per germline, CDR1 SGHAT and CDR2 FQNNGV. V dropped 3 bases and J dropped 7 bases, with 6 bases sitting between them. The CDR3 extends over 12 amino acids. Written as DNA, the CDR3 is TGTGCCAGCAGCTTGGTGGGTGAAAAACTGTTTTTT. It encodes CASSLVGEKLFF.

The chain uses TRBV19 and TRBJ1-1; TRBD1 matches at 8 bases. Germline V lookup: CDR1 LNHDA, CDR2 SQIVND (reference sequence). The CDR3 runs 16 residues. V lost 5 bases to trimming and J lost 5 bases; unmatched junction nucleotides: 13. This CDR3 reads CASSHRLYRGSTEAFF. The CDR3 DNA is TGTGCCAGTAGTCACCGCCTTTACAGGGGGTCGACTGAAGCTTTCTTT.

The gene calls are TRBV5-1 and TRBJ2-7; 8 positions agree with TRBD2. V was pared by 4 bases and J by 7 bases, with 16 bases of the junction left unmatched. Germline CDR1 reads SGHRS; CDR2 reads YFSETQ. The CDR3 is made up of 16 amino acids. The chain's CDR3 is CASSIASGPPFKEQYF. In DNA, the CDR3 is TGCGCCAGCAGCATTGCTAGCGGGCCCCCCTTTAAGGAGCAGTACTTC.

The CDR3 DNA follows: TGCGCCAGCAGCCGCGCGGACAACACTGAAGCTTTCTTT. Protein product: CASSRADNTEAFF. The rearrangement joins TRBV5-1 to TRBJ1-1; D gene uncertain. V was clipped by 4 bases and J by 2 bases, with 9 bases between them. There are 13 residues in the CDR3. The germline V gene has CDR1 SGHRS and CDR2 YFSETQ.

V usage is TRBV9 and J usage is TRBJ2-7, with 9 bases matching TRBD2. This CDR3 region has 17 residues. V lost 0 bases to trimming and J lost 2 bases; unmatched junction nucleotides: 9. The V gene's germline CDR1 is SGDLS and CDR2 YYNGEE. CDR3 residues: CASSVGLRGGAPYEQYF. CDR3 DNA sequence: TGTGCCAGCAGCGTAGGTTTGCGGGGGGGGGCCCCCTACGAGCAGTACTTC.

This clone was found a few times. V usage is TRBV30 and J usage is TRBJ2-1; D not resolved. CDR3 size: 12 residues. Deletions cut 0 bases from V and 3 bases from J, with 3 bases between. Germline assignment: CDR1 GTSNPN and CDR2 SVGIG (reference sequence). The CDR3 nucleotides are TGTGCCTGGAGTGTCCACTACAATGAGCAGTTCTTC. This encodes CAWSVHYNEQFF.

This clone was seen a few times. The chain joins TRBV1 to TRBJ2-1; the D segment call TRBD2 is taken from the table without a DNA check. TRBV1 is classified as a pseudogene. This CDR3 has 18 residues. The CDR3 nucleotides are TGCACCAGCAGCCAAGATTCGGGGACTAGCGGGAGGAACAATGAGCAGTTCTTC. This sequence encodes CTSSQDSGTSGRNNEQFF.